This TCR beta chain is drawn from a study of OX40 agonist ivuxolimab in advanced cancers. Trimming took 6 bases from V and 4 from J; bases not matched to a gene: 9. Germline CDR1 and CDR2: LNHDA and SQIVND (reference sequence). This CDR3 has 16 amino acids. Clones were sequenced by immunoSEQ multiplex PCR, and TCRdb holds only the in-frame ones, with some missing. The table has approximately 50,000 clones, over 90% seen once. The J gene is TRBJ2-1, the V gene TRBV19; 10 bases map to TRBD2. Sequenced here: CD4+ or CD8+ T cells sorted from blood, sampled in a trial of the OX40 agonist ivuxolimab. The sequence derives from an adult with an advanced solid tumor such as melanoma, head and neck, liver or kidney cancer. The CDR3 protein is CASSPSLAGVYNEQFF. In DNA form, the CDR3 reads TGTGCCAGTAGCCCGTCCCTAGCGGGAGTATACAATGAGCAGTTCTTC.